The 12 T cell receptor beta chains presented below share a single source sample, sequenced in a study of blood T cell repertoires in COVID-19 (TCRdb year 2020). Library construction relied on the immunoSEQ multiplex PCR assay. TCRdb took over this immuneACCESS table, retaining in-frame rearrangements with V and J assigned. Such tables are incomplete; in checked studies, under half of the missing clones stem from an unresolved V gene, and the remainder is unexplained. Counted in this sample were roughly 240,000 clones; about nine tenths of them appeared once. The top ten hold 1.5% to 2% of the sample. Material: peripheral blood. Receptor source: a woman aged 60 to 75 who had recovered from COVID-19.

This clone has only one observation. V and J are TRBV28 and TRBJ1-6; D is undetermined. Germline CDR1 and CDR2: MDHEN and SYDVKM. The CDR3 runs to 15 residues. Trimming pared 8 bases from V and 12 bases from J, leaving 23 bases between. CDR3 bases: TGTGCCAGCTTGATAAGTGGCGGATCCCTGTTACCCCTCCACTTT. This gives the protein CASLISGGSLLPLHF. Filled out from reference TRBV28 and TRBJ1-6, the complete variable domain reads DVKVTQSSRYLVKRTGEKVFLECVQDMDHENMFWYRQDPGLGLRLIYFSYDVKMKEKGDIPEGYSVSREKKERFSLILESASTNQTSMYLCASLISGGSLLPLHFGNGTRLTVT.

V gene TRBV5-5 combines with J gene TRBJ2-2; D perhaps matches TRBD2 (6 bases). Between the trimmed V and J ends, which lost 1 base and 0 bases, there was a span of 10 bases. The CDR3 runs 16 residues. CDR1 and CDR2 from the germline V gene are SGHKS and YYEKEE (reference sequence). CDR3 nucleotides: TGTGCCAGCAGCTTGCGACTAGTCCCGAACACCGGGGAGCTGTTTTTT. Translating it yields CASSLRLVPNTGELFF.

The chain joins TRBV13 to TRBJ1-1, with a tentative D call TRBD1 (6 bases). The CDR3 sequence is 13 residues long. Trimming took off 3 bases at V and 4 bases at J, with 9 bases between the two ends. Germline CDR1 reads PRHDT; CDR2 reads FYEKMQ (reference sequence). CDR3 in DNA: TGTGCCAGCAGCTTCTCAGGGGCCACTGAAGCTTTCTTT. This gives the protein CASSFSGATEAFF.

Points on this clone: The junction does not match germline at one end; this may be a read error. J is TRBJ2-2 and V is TRBV12-5, with a weak D call TRBD1 (5 bases). This CDR3 is built from 17 residues. The germline CDR1 and CDR2 sequences are LGHNT and FRNRAP. The CDR3 spells CVSRMGSGPGNTGELFF. In nucleotides, the CDR3 is TGCGTAAGCCGAATGGGGTCAGGGCCGGGGAACACCGGGGAGCTGTTTTTT.

The chain couples TRBV27 to TRBJ1-3, with D hard to call. From germline, CDR1 is MNHEY and CDR2 SMNVEV (reference sequence). The CDR3 totals 16 residues. Trimming left V 3 bases short and J 0 bases short, with 12 bases between. In DNA form, the CDR3 reads TGTGCCAGCAGTTTTGGAGGACCTTTCTCTGGAAACACCATATATTTT. Translating gives CASSFGGPFSGNTIYF.

The chain carries TRBV9 and TRBJ1-1, with 8 bases that match TRBD1. Trimming took 2 bases from V and 5 from J; bases not matched to a gene: 5. Per germline, CDR1 SGDLS and CDR2 YYNGEE. The CDR3 consists of 14 residues. The chain's CDR3 is CASSVQGAWTEAFF. The CDR3 DNA reads as TGTGCCAGCAGCGTCCAGGGGGCTTGGACTGAAGCTTTCTTT.

CDR3 sequence reads: CASSDSSFSSGNTIYF. The CDR3 nucleotides are TGTGCCAGCAGTGACTCGAGTTTTAGCTCTGGAAACACCATATATTTT. The V gene is TRBV6-4, the J gene TRBJ1-3; D is undetermined. V was pared by 0 bases and J by 0 bases, with 9 bases between. Germline lookup yields CDR1 MRHNA and CDR2 SNTAGT. The CDR3 extends over 16 amino acids.

The gene calls are TRBV28 and TRBJ2-4, with TRBD2 matching 14 bases. Trimming at V came to 3 bases and at J to 0 bases, leaving 7 bases not matched to a gene. The CDR3 extends over 19 amino acids. Per the germline V gene, CDR1 is MDHEN and CDR2 is SYDVKM. The CDR3 region is CASSFPGTSGGLAKNIQYF. The DNA for the CDR3 is TGTGCCAGCAGTTTCCCTGGGACTAGCGGGGGACTAGCCAAAAACATTCAGTACTTC.

The chain is built from TRBV11-2 and TRBJ2-7; D possibly corresponds to TRBD2 (5 bases). V was pared by 5 bases and J by 2 bases, with 13 bases between. The germline V gene encodes CDR1 SGHAT and CDR2 FQNNGV. This CDR3 is built from 14 residues. CDR3 coding DNA: TGTGCCAGCAGCCCTTCGGGGAGCCCCTACGAGCAGTACTTC. Translation gives CASSPSGSPYEQYF. Combining the CDR3 with reference TRBV11-2 and TRBJ2-7 gives the whole variable domain EAGVAQSPRYKIIEKRQSVAFWCNPISGHATLYWYQQILGQGPKLLIQFQNNGVVDDSQLPKDRFSAERLKGVDSTLKIQPAKLEDSAVYLCASSPSGSPYEQYFGPGTRLTVT.

In this sample, this clone turned up a few times. The chain combines TRBV7-2 with TRBJ1-4; the D is unclear. Looked up from germline, CDR1 is SGHTA and CDR2 is FQGNSA. CDR3 length: 15 amino acids. V lost 4 bases and J 8 bases, leaving 17 bases between the germline ends. In nucleotides, the CDR3 is TGTGCCAGCAGCTCGCGTAGTGGAGCAACAGAAAAACTGTTTTTT. Encoded protein: CASSSRSGATEKLFF.

The rearrangement uses TRBV11-3 and TRBJ2-2, with D unclear. The CDR3 is made up of 15 amino acids. CDR1 SGHNT and CDR2 YENEEA come from the germline V gene. Trimming pared 2 bases from V and 4 bases from J, leaving 11 bases between. The CDR3 nucleotides are TGTGCCAGCAGCTTAAGTAGCTTACTCACCGGGGAGCTGTTTTTT. This sequence encodes CASSLSSLLTGELFF. The whole variable domain, remainder taken from reference TRBV11-3 and TRBJ2-2, is EAGVVQSPRYKIIEKKQPVAFWCNPISGHNTLYWYLQNLGQGPELLIRYENEEAVDDSQLPKDRFSAERLKGVDSTLKIQPAELGDSAVYLCASSLSSLLTGELFFGEGSRLTVL.

V gene TRBV13 combines with J gene TRBJ2-7, with D uncertain. Looked up from germline, CDR1 is PRHDT and CDR2 is FYEKMQ (reference sequence). This CDR3 comprises 13 residues. The V gene lost 0 bases and the J gene lost 2 bases, with 5 bases spanning the gap. DNA for the CDR3: TGTGCCAGCAGCTTAGGGAGAGCCTACGAGCAGTACTTC. This gives the protein CASSLGRAYEQYF.